Below are 3 T cell receptor beta chains sequenced from a single sample in a study of post-analysis software for immune sequencing data. Unique molecular identifiers were carried by the TCR beta cDNA libraries. TCRdb called the PCR reads again in MiXCR, with one record for every CDR3 protein. The sample lists 150,000 or so distinct CDR3 sequences, 36% occurring once. Sequenced here: blood, sampled after autologous hematopoietic stem cell transplantation. The receptors derive from a girl aged 5-17 years with multiple sclerosis.

V usage is TRBV20-1 and J usage is TRBJ2-7; 7 nucleotides align to TRBD1. Germline CDR1 reads DFQATT; CDR2 reads SNEGSKA (reference sequence). J lost 2 bases, V lost 5 bases, and 9 bases had no gene match. This CDR3 contains 14 residues. The CDR3 spells CSAPDRDRAYEQYF. DNA for the CDR3: TGCAGTGCTCCCGACCGGGACAGAGCCTACGAGCAGTACTTC.

On this clonotype itself: A read error is possible here, since a much larger clone lies one base away. The V call is TRBV20-1, the J call TRBJ2-4; possible D gene TRBD1, 6 bases. The end of the DNA fits TRBJ2-7 better, so the J call may be wrong. The CDR3 runs 13 residues. CDR1 DFQATT and CDR2 SNEGSKA come from the germline V gene (reference sequence). The chain's CDR3 is CSVPTWTDGEQYF. CDR3 nucleotides: TGCAGTGTCCCTACCTGGACAGACGGCGAGCAGTACTTC.

This clonotype was counted only a few times. This rearrangement joins TRBV7-2 to TRBJ1-1, with D unclear. The CDR3 totals 15 residues. V dropped 0 bases and J dropped 0 bases, with 8 bases sitting between them. CDR1 and CDR2 (germline): SGHTA, FQGNSA. The CDR3 loop is CASSLARRLNTEAFF. The CDR3 bases are TGTGCCAGCAGCTTAGCCCGCAGGCTGAACACTGAAGCTTTCTTT.